Below, 5 T cell receptor beta chains from the same sample are listed, as sequenced in a study of T cell responses to AZD1222 COVID-19 vaccine. The assay was immunoSEQ multiplex PCR, and TCRdb's table has in-frame clones only and misses some. The data hold under 200,000 clones, with roughly 90% observed a single time. Sequencing used peripheral blood, obtained on day 0 of AZD1222 vaccination. The receptor set was obtained from an adult in good health.

The genes are TRBV7-2 and TRBJ2-5, with 9 bases that match TRBD2. This CDR3 contains 18 residues. Germline-derived CDR1 and CDR2 are SGHTA and FQGNSA. The V gene end was trimmed by 1 base and the J gene end by 3 bases; junction bases not matched to a gene: 12. The CDR3 coding sequence is TGTGCCAGCAGCTTAGTGGGCACAGGGACTAGCAGGGAAGAGACCCAGTACTTC. Protein sequence: CASSLVGTGTSREETQYF.

This rearrangement joins TRBV14 to TRBJ1-4; D perhaps matches TRBD1 (5 bases). From germline, CDR1 is SGHDN and CDR2 FVKESK. The CDR3 length is 15 residues. V was cut by 4 bases and J by 8 bases, with 17 bases left in between. The CDR3 nucleotides read TGTGCCAGCAGCCCAGCGGCAGGGTTAGGGGAAAAACTGTTTTTT. Its protein is CASSPAAGLGEKLFF.

V is TRBV7-2 and J is TRBJ1-5, with D tentatively TRBD1 (5 bases). The CDR3 spans 15 residues. With 5 bases removed from V and 4 bases from J, the gap between germline ends came to 15 bases. Germline V lookup: CDR1 SGHTA, CDR2 FQGNSA. DNA of the CDR3: TGTGCCAGCAGCCCGAATAGTGGGGGGAATCAGCCCCAGCATTTT. As protein: CASSPNSGGNQPQHF.

This chain connects TRBV4-3 to TRBJ1-2; 8 bases line up with TRBD1. The length of the CDR3 is 16 residues. Trimming took 4 bases from V and 4 from J; bases not matched to a gene: 11. Germline loops: CDR1 LGHNA, CDR2 YSLEER. The CDR3 region is CASSRIGQGGFYGYTF. The DNA of the CDR3 is TGCGCCAGCAGCCGGATCGGACAGGGAGGATTCTATGGCTACACCTTC.

This chain uses TRBV19 with TRBJ2-1; D possibly corresponds to TRBD2 (5 bases). CDR1 LNHDA and CDR2 SQIVND come from the germline V gene (reference sequence). The CDR3 has 16 amino acids. The germline V and J ends were trimmed by 3 bases and 7 bases, with 19 bases remaining between them. The CDR3 DNA reads as TGTGCCAGTAGTATCATTACGGGAATACCCCCTAATGAGCAGTTCTTC. It encodes CASSIITGIPPNEQFF.